This T cell receptor (beta chain) is from a study of cytotoxic CD8 clonotypes in ibrutinib-treated CLL. Broader study findings: A rise in clonality was seen at ibrutinib response, and a fall back toward baseline was seen at progression.

Note on this clone: Its target is unknown.

Around 2.2 micrograms of genomic DNA came from cryopreserved PBMCs for TCR beta libraries. Data came from immunoSEQ multiplex PCR; TCRdb stores just in-frame clones and leaves some out. Among about 140,000 clones, more than 75% were seen once, and the ten largest hold roughly 4.7%. Between the trimmed V and J ends, which lost 5 bases and 8 bases, there was a span of 22 bases. The CDR3 has 15 residues. Germline V gene lookup returns CDR1 SGDLS and CDR2 YYNGEE. This TCR derives from a human donor with chronic lymphocytic leukemia. The material was PBMCs, obtained after 24 months of ibrutinib treatment. The V call is TRBV9, the J call TRBJ1-2, with a weak D call TRBD1 (5 bases). The CDR3 here is CASSGGTSSPLGYTF. CDR3 in DNA: TGTGCCAGCAGTGGAGGGACTTCCTCCCCCTTAGGCTACACCTTC.